This T cell receptor (beta chain) was retrieved from a study of T cells in Graves' hyperthyroidism and ophthalmopathy. Findings of the study overall: Most thyroid clonotypes expanded above 0.001 were also detected in blood. The model foresaw ophthalmopathy a median approximately 6.1 months prior to onset.

Investigators excluded patients with uncontrolled infection, other autoimmune disease, pregnancy or lactation. This clonotype came up once. The antigen is undetermined. At one boundary the junction diverges from the germline segment, which might be a read error. Amplification yielded TCR beta CDR3 regions, with RNA transcripts as the source. Using the HTBI primer set, a first-round RT-PCR was run on the TCR CDR3. TCRdb called the multiplex PCR reads again in MiXCR, with one record for every CDR3 protein. The top ten clones hold around 20% of a sample with more than 500,000 distinct CDR3 sequences, roughly 46% of them seen once. Material for sequencing was peripheral blood or thyroid tissue (not recorded which). This receptor was obtained from an adult woman with Graves' disease, either hyperthyroidism or ophthalmopathy (not recorded which).

The CDR3 region is CASSVAGREQYF. The CDR3 DNA reads TGTGCCAGCAGTGTAGCGGGACGCGAGCAGTACTTC. The chain has TRBV12-3 or TRBV12-4 and TRBJ2-7, with 8 bases fitting TRBD2. The CDR3 contains 12 residues.